This TCR beta chain was recorded in a study of brain T cells in children with intractable seizures (dated by TCRdb to the early 2020s). In the study overall: Resected brain tissue from roughly 50 pediatric epilepsy surgery cases was first screened for immune gene transcripts using a NanoString immunology panel. Most of the 12 selected surgery cases also had pre-surgery blood sequenced, which left four cases with brain tissue only.

The immunoSEQ assay was used to generate TCR beta chain sequences from genomic DNA. On the authors' methods: CDR3 sequences not starting with the conserved framework cysteine at position 104 were manually removed. To get clonality, the normalized Shannon's Diversity Index was subtracted from one, giving values from 0 (maximal diversity) to 1 (oligoclonal). Chi-squared comparison-of-proportions tests were used to check whether the frequency of the same CDR3 differed between samples, for example brain versus blood. Public clonotypes were identified by searching immuneACCESS, and similarity to known antiviral clonotypes was assessed with the VDJdb browser. Sourced from immuneACCESS, this table was stored by TCRdb with only in-frame sequences that have V and J called. A share of the clones is absent; for the studies checked, an unresolved V gene accounts for under half, and the remainder has no known explanation. V, J and clone size are those of that table, while D and trimming were read from the DNA. This sample is represented by 300,000 to 400,000 clones; 93% of them were singletons. The top ten constitute 5.5% to 6% of the sample.

The research as a whole found: Because sequencing depth differed between pre- and post-surgery blood, the absence of clones from the pre-surgery sample may reflect undersampling. The patients' HCMV serostatus was not known, and viral specificity was inferred solely from CDR3 sequence similarity.

On this clone: No cognate antigen has been identified for it. There are no base qualities to consult, and no much larger clone falls within one base.

The sample's time point label is to be understood as: blood from clinic visit 5 months post-surgery; TSC patient then seizure free. The surgery cases that showed the highest brain T cell transcript signatures were chosen for TCR beta chain sequencing of brain tissue, and of blood when it was available. Prior to surgery, the patients had been treated with at least one anti-epileptic drug. TCR-sequenced patients were children with drug-resistant epilepsy due to tuberous sclerosis complex, focal cortical dysplasia, Rasmussen encephalitis or hemimegalencephaly. Bulk genomic DNA was isolated from unsorted brain tissue and whole blood using the Monarch genomic DNA purification kit. This receptor was identified in a boy in the first two years of life with tuberous sclerosis and intractable seizures. Sample: peripheral blood, taken 4 to 6 months after surgery.

The DNA sequence is as follows: TGTGCCAGCTCACGAGGAGAGACAGGGGAGGCGAACACCGGGGAGCTGTTTTTT. This codes for CASSRGETGEANTGELFF. In this chain, TRBV18 is recombined with TRBJ2-2, with TRBD1 matching 8 junction bases. Ends trimmed: V by 4 bases, J by 0 bases; bases unmatched to a gene: 10. The germline V gene encodes CDR1 KGHSH and CDR2 LQKENI. The CDR3 contains 18 residues, cysteine and phenylalanine counted. Of all the DNA, just the CDR3 is kept, 54 bases in frame from base 1. This CDR3, with the reference TRBV18 and TRBJ2-2 proteins standing in past its ends, gives the full variable domain NAGVMQNPRHLVRRRGQEARLRCSPMKGHSHVYWYRQLPEEGLKFMVYLQKENIIDESGMPKERFSAEFPKEGPSILRIQQVVRGDSAAYFCASSRGETGEANTGELFFGEGSRLTVL.